This entry is about one TCR beta chain. What it recognizes is unknown. Trimming removed 5 bases at V and 9 bases at J, with 17 bases between. The CDR3 length is 14 residues. Per the germline V gene, CDR1 is SEHNR and CDR2 is FQNEAQ (reference sequence). This entry is derived from a study of post-analysis software for immune sequencing data. Unique molecular identifiers tagged the TCR beta cDNA libraries. One entry per CDR3 protein results from TCRdb running MiXCR on the PCR reads. The data show fewer than 900,000 distinct CDR3 sequences, about half seen once. Study results and limitations: Patients carried a handful of TRBV segments more frequently than controls did, and TRBV5-6, TRBV5-1 and TRBV20-1 were among them.

The chain uses TRBV7-9 and TRBJ2-1, with D uncertain. The sample was blood. The sequence was collected from a girl between 5 and 17 years old with multiple sclerosis. The CDR3 DNA is TGTGCCAGCAGCCCCCAGGTGGCGCCCCTTGAGCAGTTCTTC. Translated, it gives CASSPQVAPLEQFF.